These 32 T cell receptor beta chains originate from one sample sequenced in a study of glioma-infiltrating T cells. TCR alpha and beta CDR3 regions were amplified from RNA using iRepertoire nested multiplex PCR. A single record per CDR3 protein comes from TCRdb applying MiXCR to the multiplex PCR reads. This sample has roughly 130,000 distinct CDR3 sequences, with under 25% found just once. Material: glioma tissue, nonneoplastic brain tissue, or PBMCs (not recorded which). These receptor sequences come from a human donor with low-grade glioma or glioblastoma, undergoing nonglioma brain surgery, or in good health (not recorded which).

This sequence joins TRBV4-2 and TRBJ2-1, with D tentatively TRBD1 (6 bases). The ends were cut back, 4 bases at V and 10 bases at J, with 17 bases in the middle. CDR1 and CDR2 (germline): LGHNA, YNFKEQ. This CDR3 spans 14 amino acids. The CDR3 region is CASSRGQRPPEQFF. CDR3 nucleotides: TGTGCCAGCAGCCGGGGACAACGGCCCCCAGAGCAGTTCTTC.

This clonotype appeared many times. The rearrangement links TRBV2 to TRBJ1-2; 7 nucleotides match TRBD1. The germline V gene has CDR1 SNHLY and CDR2 FYNNEI. The CDR3 extends over 11 amino acids. V lost 9 bases, J lost 2 bases, and 0 bases stayed unmatched. The CDR3: CARGQNYGYTF. The CDR3 DNA is TGTGCCAGGGGACAGAACTATGGCTACACCTTC.

This clonotype was recorded at least ten times. The V gene is TRBV27, the J gene TRBJ2-7; the D is unclear. The V end was cut by 3 bases, the J end by 5 bases, with 2 bases between. The CDR3 consists of 10 residues. Germline CDR1 reads MNHEY; CDR2 reads SMNVEV (reference sequence). CDR3: CASSFDEQYV. The CDR3 DNA follows: TGTGCCAGCAGTTTTGACGAGCAGTACGTC.

This clonotype was picked up many times. This chain links TRBV7-9 with TRBJ1-5, with unresolved D. V gave up 1 base and J gave up 7 bases, with 8 bases separating them. The CDR3 contains 13 residues. Germline CDR1 and CDR2: SEHNR and FQNEAQ (reference sequence). This CDR3 is CASSLDSQQPQHF. CDR3 nucleotides: TGTGCCAGCAGCTTAGATTCCCAGCAGCCCCAGCATTTT.

This clonotype was recorded a few times. Relative to the germline gene, one junction end is altered; a read error may explain this. The chain uses TRBV7-2 and TRBJ2-3; D ambiguous. Germline CDR1 is SGHTA and CDR2 is FQGNSA. The length of the CDR3 is 15 residues. This chain's CDR3 is CASSPRLVTTNTQYF. The CDR3 DNA reads as TGTGCCAGCAGCCCCCGCCTGGTAACCACAAATACGCAGTATTTT.

The rearrangement links TRBV20-1 to TRBJ2-3; 9 nucleotides align to TRBD1. V shed 2 bases and J 4 bases; nucleotides not matched to a gene: 10. This CDR3 contains 16 residues. The germline V gene has CDR1 DFQATT and CDR2 SNEGSKA (reference sequence). The CDR3 DNA sequence: TGCAGTGCTAGATCTCCCCAGACAGGGGGTCCAGATACGCAGTATTTT. The encoded protein is CSARSPQTGGPDTQYF.

This clonotype was counted only a few times. The chain combines TRBV11-2 with TRBJ2-3; 7 positions match TRBD2. Losses at the gene ends were 1 base for V and 1 base for J; bases not matched to a gene: 5. In germline, CDR1 is SGHAT, CDR2 FQNNGV. The CDR3 contains 16 residues. The CDR3 DNA follows: TGTGCCAGCAGCTTAGTGTTGGCGGGGGGCACAGATACGCAGTATTTT. This translates into CASSLVLAGGTDTQYF.

The table lists this clonotype with a few counts. The chain joins TRBV6-1 to TRBJ2-7; 12 nucleotides line up with TRBD1. V lost 6 bases, J lost 4 bases, and 7 bases stayed unmatched. Germline loops: CDR1 MNHNS, CDR2 SASEGT. The CDR3 extends over 15 amino acids. CDR3 bases: TGTGCCAGCAGATCGGGACAGGGGGCGCGATACGAGCAGTACGTC. Amino acids: CASRSGQGARYEQYV.

V usage is TRBV7-8 and J usage is TRBJ2-5; no clear D gene. Germline assignment: CDR1 SGHVS and CDR2 FQNEAQ. The CDR3 has 12 amino acids. V lost 5 bases, J lost 5 bases, and 9 bases lay in between. CDR3 nucleotides: TGTGCCAGCAGCCCCTTACTGGAGACCCAGTACTTC. This gives the protein CASSPLLETQYF.

The J gene is TRBJ1-2, the V gene TRBV20-1, with D maybe TRBD1 (5 bases). The CDR3 length is 13 residues. Germline lookup yields CDR1 DFQATT and CDR2 SNEGSKA (reference sequence). The V end was cut by 6 bases, the J end by 1 base, with 12 bases between. CDR3 nucleotides: TGCAGTGCCGGGACTTTGAGTAACTATGGCTACACCTTC. It encodes CSAGTLSNYGYTF.

The J gene is TRBJ1-1, the V gene TRBV12-3 or TRBV12-4; TRBD1 agrees at 8 bases. The J segment lost 7 bases and the V segment lost 6 bases, leaving 7 bases of the junction unmatched. The CDR3 runs to 13 residues. The DNA for the CDR3 is TGTGCCAGCAGCCAGGGACAGGATCTTGAAGCTTTCTTT. This translates into CASSQGQDLEAFF.

A remark on this clonotype: Just one base apart from a much larger clone, this may be a read error. This chain uses TRBV20-1 with TRBJ2-3; D uncertain. The end of the DNA is better explained by TRBJ1-5, so the J call may be wrong. The CDR3 is made up of 16 amino acids. Germline loops: CDR1 DFQATT, CDR2 SNEGSKA (reference sequence). Here the CDR3 reads CSARDTLAISTDTQHF. The DNA for the CDR3 is TGCAGTGCTAGAGATACTCTAGCGATTAGCACAGATACGCAGCATTTT.

This clonotype was detected ten times or more. The rearrangement uses TRBV27 and TRBJ2-3; D possibly uses TRBD1 or TRBD2 (5 bases each). Germline CDR1 and CDR2: MNHEY and SMNVEV (reference sequence). V shed 7 bases and J shed 2 bases, with 19 bases lying between them. CDR3 length equals 16 residues. The CDR3 region is CASTSSHGDLTDTQYF. CDR3 in DNA: TGTGCCAGCACCTCTTCGCATGGGGACCTCACAGATACGCAGTATTTT.

The chain uses TRBV27 and TRBJ1-1; D is uncertain. V gave up 9 bases and J gave up 14 bases, with 22 bases separating them. CDR3 length equals 12 residues. Germline values: CDR1 MNHEY, CDR2 SMNVEV (reference sequence). CDR3 protein: CARYGRVRDAFF. The CDR3 DNA reads TGTGCCAGATATGGCCGCGTACGTGATGCGTTCTTT.

The rearrangement links TRBV3-1 to TRBJ2-1, with 8 bases that match TRBD1. The CDR3 extends over 14 amino acids. J gave up 6 bases and V 6 bases, and 7 bases lay outside the gene matches. Germline assignment: CDR1 LGHDT and CDR2 YNNKEL (reference sequence). For the CDR3, the DNA is TGTGCCAGCAGTCAGGCGGACAGGGCCAATGAGCAGTTCTTC. Protein product: CASSQADRANEQFF.

This clonotype has ten or more counts. The gene calls are TRBV6-1 and TRBJ2-7; D is unclear. In germline, CDR1 is MNHNS, CDR2 SASEGT. CDR3 length: 13 residues. V lost 7 bases and J lost 4, with 14 bases in between. CDR3 bases: TGTGCCAGCACGGAGAGAGGAGCGTACGAGCAGTACGTC. This translates into CASTERGAYEQYV.

The V call is TRBV29-1, the J call TRBJ2-1; no clear D gene. CDR1 and CDR2 from the germline V gene are SQVTM and ANQGSEA. V was clipped by 5 bases and J by 9 bases, with 17 bases between them. CDR3 length: 13 residues. The CDR3: CSVPTPALREQFF. In nucleotides, the CDR3 is TGCAGCGTTCCCACCCCGGCCCTCCGTGAGCAGTTCTTC.

The chain links TRBV6-6 to TRBJ1-5, with TRBD1 as a possible D gene (5 bases). V dropped 5 bases and J dropped 2 bases, with 16 bases sitting between them. CDR3 length: 16 residues. Germline CDR1 is MNHNY and CDR2 is SVGAGI (reference sequence). The CDR3, as DNA: TGTGCCAGCAGTCCCCCCAGTGGGGGAGGCAATCAGCCCCAGCATTTT. It is translated as CASSPPSGGGNQPQHF.

The V gene is TRBV6-1, the J gene TRBJ2-1; TRBD2 matches 15 bases. The V gene's germline CDR1 is MNHNS and CDR2 SASEGT. Germline trimming cut 5 bases from V and 7 bases from J; bases unmatched to any gene: 6. This CDR3 has 16 amino acids. In DNA, the CDR3 is TGTGCCAGCAGTCGCGGGACTAGCGGGGGGTCGAATGAGCAGTTCTTC. Protein sequence: CASSRGTSGGSNEQFF.

Many counts were recorded for this clonotype. V gene TRBV20-1 combines with J gene TRBJ1-4, with 7 nucleotides matching TRBD1. Germline values: CDR1 DFQATT, CDR2 SNEGSKA (reference sequence). The CDR3 is 16 residues long. V shed 5 bases and J 0 bases; nucleotides not matched to a gene: 9. The CDR3 here is CSASRTGEATNEKLFF. CDR3 in DNA: TGCAGTGCTTCCAGGACAGGCGAGGCAACTAATGAAAAACTGTTTTTT.

Only a few counts were recorded for this clonotype. This chain uses TRBV5-4 with TRBJ2-1; 10 bases are a match to TRBD1. Germline V lookup: CDR1 SGHNT, CDR2 YYREEE (reference sequence). This CDR3 spans 17 amino acids. V was clipped by 6 bases and J by 0 bases; unmatched bases: 9. The CDR3 nucleotides are TGTGCCAGCATCTACCGGGACAGGGGCCTCTCCTACAATGAGCAGTTCTTC. It is translated as CASIYRDRGLSYNEQFF.

This clonotype was recorded a few times. This rearrangement joins TRBV9 to TRBJ2-1; 7 nucleotides match TRBD1. The CDR3 is 15 residues long. V shed 0 bases and J 4 bases; nucleotides not matched to a gene: 4. Germline loops: CDR1 SGDLS, CDR2 YYNGEE. The CDR3, as DNA: TGTGCCAGCAGCGTAGTTGGGACAGTGTACAATGAGCAGTTCTTC. Encoded protein: CASSVVGTVYNEQFF.

This clonotype was recorded a few times. The rearrangement joins TRBV20-1 to TRBJ1-6; D is uncertain. The CDR3 length is 14 residues. Between the trimmed V and J ends, which lost 4 bases and 7 bases, there was a span of 14 bases. The germline V gene encodes CDR1 DFQATT and CDR2 SNEGSKA (reference sequence). The CDR3 sequence: CSAIYETANSPLHF. As DNA, the CDR3 is TGCAGTGCTATTTACGAGACGGCGAATTCACCCCTCCACTTT.

This clonotype was seen more than once but under ten times. The chain is built from TRBV19 and TRBJ2-5, with no clear D. CDR1 and CDR2 from the germline V gene are LNHDA and SQIVND (reference sequence). The germline V and J ends were trimmed by 3 bases and 2 bases, with 7 bases remaining between them. This CDR3 spans 13 amino acids. The DNA for the CDR3 is TGTGCCAGTAGTATGACGTCACAAGAGACCCAGTACTTC. The encoded protein is CASSMTSQETQYF.

This clonotype has more than one count but fewer than ten. The rearrangement joins TRBV10-3 to TRBJ1-2, with 7 bases identical to TRBD1. V lost 11 bases, J lost 2 bases, and 8 bases stayed unmatched. The CDR3 has 13 residues. The germline V gene encodes CDR1 ENHRY and CDR2 SYGVKD. CDR3 DNA sequence: TGTGCCTTAACGGGACAGCTGAACTATGGCTACACCTTC. This sequence encodes CALTGQLNYGYTF.

This clonotype was seen a few times. The gene calls are TRBV19 and TRBJ1-1, with D perhaps matching TRBD1 (6 bases). Trimming shortened V by 0 bases and J by 0 bases, and 8 bases separated the two germline ends. Per germline, CDR1 LNHDA and CDR2 SQIVND (reference sequence). The CDR3 spans 15 residues. In nucleotides, the CDR3 is TGTGCCAGTAGTATAGATGGGACATTGAACACTGAAGCTTTCTTT. Protein product: CASSIDGTLNTEAFF.

This clonotype was counted at least ten times. The V call is TRBV15, the J call TRBJ2-7; D not certain. Germline V gene lookup returns CDR1 LNHNV and CDR2 YYDKDF (reference sequence). The CDR3 is 13 residues long. V was clipped by 3 bases and J by 3 bases, with 9 bases between them. Here the CDR3 reads CATSRGKNYEQYV. CDR3 nucleotides: TGTGCCACCAGCAGGGGGAAGAACTACGAGCAGTACGTC.

This clonotype was seen a few times. The chain employs TRBV7-9 and TRBJ1-6, with D possibly matching TRBD1 (5 bases). CDR3 length equals 14 residues. CDR1 and CDR2 from the germline V gene are SEHNR and FQNEAQ (reference sequence). V lost 6 bases and J lost 6, with 12 bases in between. CDR3 residues: CASSSYGTNSPLHF. CDR3 coding DNA: TGTGCCAGCAGTTCCTATGGGACTAATTCACCCCTCCACTTT. Combining the CDR3 with reference TRBV7-9 and TRBJ1-6 gives the whole variable domain DTGVSQNPRHKITKRGQNVTFRCDPISEHNRLYWYRQTLGQGPEFLTYFQNEAQLEKSRLLSDRFSAERPKGSFSTLEIQRTEQGDSAMYLCASSSYGTNSPLHFGNGTRLTVT.

The chain has TRBV7-2 and TRBJ1-3; the D is unclear. Trimming took off 5 bases at V and 0 bases at J, with 11 bases between the two ends. This CDR3 is 15 amino acids long. From germline, CDR1 is SGHTA and CDR2 FQGNSA. This chain's CDR3 is CASSHDGFSGNTIYF. CDR3 DNA sequence: TGTGCCAGCAGCCACGACGGATTCTCTGGAAACACCATATATTTT.

The genes are TRBV7-9 and TRBJ2-7, with 8 nucleotides matching TRBD1. J was trimmed by 3 bases and V by 8 bases; bases with no gene match: 6. The CDR3 extends over 13 amino acids. Looked up from germline, CDR1 is SEHNR and CDR2 is FQNEAQ (reference sequence). The CDR3 protein is CASFQTGDYEQYV. The CDR3 DNA reads as TGTGCCAGCTTCCAGACAGGGGACTACGAGCAGTACGTC.

This clonotype was seen more than once but under ten times. The rearrangement links TRBV24-1 to TRBJ2-1; possibly TRBD1 or TRBD2 for D (5 bases each). This CDR3 spans 15 amino acids. Germline CDR1 KGHDR, CDR2 SFDVKD. Trimming pared 3 bases from V and 4 bases from J, leaving 12 bases between. CDR3 loop: CATSDPGTEYNEQFF. CDR3 nucleotides: TGTGCCACCAGTGATCCCGGGACGGAGTACAATGAGCAGTTCTTC.

This clonotype has ten or more counts. The CDR3 sequence is CSARDGDRGSLVEQFF. The CDR3 DNA sequence: TGCAGTGCTAGAGATGGGGACAGGGGATCACTGGTTGAGCAGTTCTTC. The chain couples TRBV20-1 to TRBJ2-1; 10 bases match TRBD1. The V and J ends lost 0 bases and 9 bases, in that order; junction bases with no gene match: 11. There are 16 residues in the CDR3. Looked up from germline, CDR1 is DFQATT and CDR2 is SNEGSKA (reference sequence).